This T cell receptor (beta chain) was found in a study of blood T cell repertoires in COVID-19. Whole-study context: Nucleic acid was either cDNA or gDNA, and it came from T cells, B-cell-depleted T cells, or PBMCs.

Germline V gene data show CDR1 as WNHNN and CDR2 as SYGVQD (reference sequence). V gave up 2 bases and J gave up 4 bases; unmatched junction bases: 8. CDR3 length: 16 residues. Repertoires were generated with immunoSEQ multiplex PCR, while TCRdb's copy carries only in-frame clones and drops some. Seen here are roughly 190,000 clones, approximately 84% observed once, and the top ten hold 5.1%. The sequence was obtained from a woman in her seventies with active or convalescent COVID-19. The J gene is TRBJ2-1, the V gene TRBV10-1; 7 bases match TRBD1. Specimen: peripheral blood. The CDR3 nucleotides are TGCGCCAGCAGTGAGGGTCCGGGACAGACTTACAATGAGCAGTTCTTC. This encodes CASSEGPGQTYNEQFF.